Included here is one TCR beta chain sequence, with context. Its specificity is not known. The sample comes from a study of CXCR3-negative and CXCR3-positive naive CD8 T cells. Notes on the study in general: CXCR3-positive naive cells carried more hydrophobic TRB CDR3s than CXCR3-negative naive cells did.

The study made its TRB cDNA libraries by 5' RACE, adding UMI labels. Following a re-call of the 5' RACE reads, TCRdb has one entry per CDR3 protein and lacks DNA. The clone table shows tens of thousands of distinct CDR3 sequences, with the ten largest holding more than 0.5%. The clonotype originates from a human donor in good health. Some clones in this sample may be carry-over from other donors' samples. The sample comprised naive CXCR3+ CD8+ T cells from blood. The subset here: CD45RO-CCR7+CD27+CD95- naive CD8+ T cells expressing CXCR3 (TNR3+).

The CDR3 region is CASSPDSTEAFF. V usage is TRBV6-2 or TRBV6-3 and J usage is TRBJ1-1. CDR3 length: 12 residues. Germline lookup yields CDR1 MNHEY and CDR2 SVGEGT.